Presented here are 29 T cell receptor beta chains from one specimen sequenced in a study of blood T cell repertoires in COVID-19. Sequencing was performed with immunoSEQ multiplex PCR; in TCRdb, only in-frame clones are kept and a portion is missing. The table shows approximately 400,000 clones, with roughly four fifths occurring only once. Material: PBMCs or T cells enriched from blood (not recorded which). The receptors shown here come from a woman between 45 and 65 years old who had recovered from COVID-19.

Written as DNA, the CDR3 is TGCGCCAGCAGCCAGACTTGGCAGGGGGCTGGACAGCCCCAGCATTTT. Translated: CASSQTWQGAGQPQHF. This chain links TRBV4-3 with TRBJ1-5, with 8 bases matching TRBD1. The J segment lost 7 bases and the V segment lost 3 bases, leaving 11 bases of the junction unmatched. Germline CDR1 and CDR2: LGHNA and YSLEER. The CDR3 has 16 residues.

Comments on this clone: A single base separates this from a much larger clone, so it may be a read error. The chain employs TRBV11-3 and TRBJ1-1; TRBD1 aligns across 7 bases. Losses at the gene ends were 6 bases for V and 0 bases for J; bases not matched to a gene: 1. This CDR3 has 13 residues. Germline V gene sequence: CDR1 SGHNT, CDR2 YENEEA. The CDR3 sequence: CASSGQVNTEAFF. Here the CDR3 DNA reads TGTGCCAGCAGTGGACAGGTGAACACTGAAGCTTTCTTT.

The chain carries TRBV5-1 and TRBJ1-1, with a tentative D call TRBD1 (5 bases). The CDR3 totals 16 residues. V dropped 2 bases and J dropped 1 base, with 15 bases sitting between them. The V gene's germline CDR1 is SGHRS and CDR2 YFSETQ. CDR3 sequence: CASSLGASGGNTEAFF. CDR3 DNA sequence: TGCGCCAGCAGCTTAGGCGCCAGCGGGGGGAACACTGAAGCTTTCTTT.

The J gene is TRBJ2-1, the V gene TRBV29-1; 9 nucleotides line up with TRBD1. This CDR3 region has 13 residues. V lost 7 bases to trimming and J lost 5 bases; unmatched junction nucleotides: 6. CDR1 is SQVTM, CDR2 ANQGSEA, per germline. Here the CDR3 DNA reads TGCAGCGCCACAGGGGGCGCAGACAATGAGCAGTTCTTC. Its translation is CSATGGADNEQFF.

The rearrangement joins TRBV7-2 to TRBJ1-4; a possible D gene is TRBD1 (5 bases). The CDR3 is made up of 13 amino acids. Trimming left V 1 base short and J 7 bases short, with 7 bases between. The germline gives CDR1 SGHTA, CDR2 FQGNSA. CDR3 in DNA: TGTGCCAGCAGCTTAGACAGGAGTGAAAAACTGTTTTTT. This codes for CASSLDRSEKLFF.

V gene TRBV19 combines with J gene TRBJ2-3; the D gene is possibly TRBD2 (7 bases). V was cut by 10 bases and J by 1 base, with 21 bases left in between. The CDR3 totals 16 residues. CDR1 is LNHDA, CDR2 SQIVND, per germline (reference sequence). CDR3 sequence: CATVGRTGRGTDTQYF. The CDR3 DNA follows: TGTGCCACCGTAGGGAGAACAGGGAGGGGCACAGATACGCAGTATTTT.

The rearrangement uses TRBV5-6 and TRBJ2-3; TRBD2 matches at 8 bases. The CDR3 sequence is 18 residues long. CDR1 is SGHDT, CDR2 YYEEEE, per germline. With V trimmed by 4 bases and J by 0 bases, 13 bases remained unmatched. CDR3 loop: CASSILRGGLGSTDTQYF. CDR3 DNA sequence: TGTGCCAGCAGCATCTTACGGGGGGGACTAGGGAGCACAGATACGCAGTATTTT.

V is TRBV15 and J is TRBJ2-4, with 10 bases lining up with TRBD1. Germline-derived CDR1 and CDR2 are LNHNV and YYDKDF (reference sequence). CDR3 length: 16 residues. V was clipped by 6 bases and J by 3 bases; unmatched bases: 8. CDR3 amino acids: CATREGQGRNKNIQYF. CDR3 coding DNA: TGTGCCACCAGGGAGGGACAGGGGAGGAACAAAAACATTCAGTACTTC.

The V gene is TRBV30, the J gene TRBJ1-2, with a possible D match to TRBD1 (5 bases). V dropped 0 bases and J dropped 8 bases, with 19 bases sitting between them. Germline V gene data show CDR1 as GTSNPN and CDR2 as SVGIG (reference sequence). The CDR3 covers 15 residues. The DNA for the CDR3 is TGTGCCTGGAGTGTGTTCTCCGCAGGGTCGGCGGGCTACACCTTC. Residues: CAWSVFSAGSAGYTF. The full variable domain, completed using reference TRBV30 and TRBJ1-2, is SQTIHQWPATLVQPVGSPLSLECTVEGTSNPNLYWYRQAAGRGLQLLFYSVGIGQISSEVPQNLSASRPQDRQFILSSKKLLLSDSGFYLCAWSVFSAGSAGYTFGSGTRLTVV.

The V and J genes are TRBV14 and TRBJ2-3, with 7 bases that match TRBD2. The germline CDR1 and CDR2 sequences are SGHDN and FVKESK. The CDR3 extends over 12 amino acids. Trimming removed 1 base from V and 10 bases from J; junction bases left unmatched: 2. The CDR3 nucleotides are TGTGCCAGCAGCCAAGCTGCGGGGGCGCAGTATTTT. Amino acids: CASSQAAGAQYF.

V usage is TRBV12-3 or TRBV12-4 and J usage is TRBJ1-4; perhaps TRBD1 as D (6 bases). This CDR3 region has 11 residues. V was shortened by 5 bases and J by 14 bases, with 12 bases between the two germline ends. The CDR3 region is CASSPERGLFF. The CDR3 DNA reads TGTGCCAGCAGTCCCGAGAGGGGGCTGTTTTTT.

This clone was picked up one time. The chain is built from TRBV18 and TRBJ2-2; 7 bases are a match to TRBD2. CDR1 and CDR2 from the germline V gene are KGHSH and LQKENI. The CDR3 totals 14 residues. The ends lost 5 bases at V and 5 bases at J; junction bases unmatched: 5. The CDR3: CASSASGGTGELFF. The CDR3 bases are TGTGCCAGCTCAGCCTCCGGGGGGACCGGGGAGCTGTTTTTT.

The chain carries TRBV4-2 and TRBJ1-2; 9 bases are a match to TRBD1. Germline CDR1 reads LGHNA; CDR2 reads YNFKEQ. After removal of 7 bases from V and 4 bases from J, the junction contained 13 bases not matched to a gene. The CDR3 loop spans 16 amino acids. The DNA of the CDR3 is TGTGCCAGCACCGCAAGAGGGGGACAGGGTGTCTATGGCTACACCTTC. Amino acids: CASTARGGQGVYGYTF.

V gene TRBV10-2 combines with J gene TRBJ1-2, with unresolved D. The CDR3 has 13 residues. Trimming took off 4 bases at V and 8 bases at J, with 14 bases between the two ends. CDR1 and CDR2 (germline): WSHSY, SAAADI. The CDR3 protein is CASSGGPNDGYTF. The DNA of the CDR3 is TGCGCCAGCAGTGGAGGGCCGAATGACGGCTACACCTTC.

The V and J genes are TRBV19 and TRBJ1-1; TRBD1 is a possible D gene (5 bases). The length of the CDR3 is 11 residues. The V gene lost 6 bases and the J gene lost 7 bases, with 9 bases spanning the gap. CDR1 is LNHDA, CDR2 SQIVND, per germline (reference sequence). CDR3: CASRAGGEAFF. CDR3 DNA: TGTGCCAGTAGGGCCGGGGGTGAAGCTTTCTTT.

The rearrangement links TRBV29-1 to TRBJ2-2; D remains ambiguous. V shed 5 bases and J shed 1 base, with 11 bases lying between them. The germline CDR1 and CDR2 sequences are SQVTM and ANQGSEA. This CDR3 region has 14 residues. In DNA form, the CDR3 reads TGCAGCGTTAACCACGGTCGGAACACCGGGGAGCTGTTTTTT. It yields the protein CSVNHGRNTGELFF.

This chain uses TRBV2 with TRBJ1-4; 7 bases map to TRBD1. Germline CDR1 SNHLY, CDR2 FYNNEI. The ends lost 6 bases at V and 7 bases at J; junction bases unmatched: 8. The CDR3 is made up of 14 amino acids. The CDR3 loop reads CASRADRQGEKLFF. For the CDR3, the DNA is TGTGCCAGCAGGGCGGACCGACAGGGTGAAAAACTGTTTTTT.

This clone was detected only once. The chain recombines TRBV7-9 with TRBJ1-1, with TRBD1 identical over 10 bases. The V gene end was trimmed by 5 bases and the J gene end by 5 bases; junction bases not matched to a gene: 8. Germline CDR1 SEHNR, CDR2 FQNEAQ (reference sequence). The CDR3 is 15 residues long. CDR3 DNA sequence: TGTGCCAGCAGCGCGGACAGGGGGACGGGTACTGAAGCTTTCTTT. Amino acids: CASSADRGTGTEAFF.

This chain joins TRBV5-1 and TRBJ1-5; 8 positions match TRBD1. Germline values: CDR1 SGHRS, CDR2 YFSETQ. Trimming at V came to 3 bases and at J to 10 bases, leaving 9 bases not matched to a gene. CDR3 length: 14 amino acids. The CDR3 here is CASSSGTGTLPQHF. The CDR3 DNA is TGCGCCAGCAGCTCCGGGACAGGCACCCTTCCCCAGCATTTT.

Of note for this clone: A junction end diverges from the germline sequence, so it may reflect a read error. This chain uses TRBV7-8 with TRBJ2-2; tentative D call: TRBD1 (6 bases). The CDR3 extends over 16 amino acids. Germline V lookup: CDR1 SGHVS, CDR2 FQNEAQ. The CDR3 DNA sequence: TGTGCCAACAGCAAAATTCAGGGGTCGCGCACCGGGGAGCTGTTTTTT. This translates into CANSKIQGSRTGELFF.

This clone was counted a single time. This chain links TRBV6-5 with TRBJ2-2, with 7 bases identical to TRBD2. The germline V gene encodes CDR1 MNHEY and CDR2 SVGAGI. The CDR3 loop spans 14 amino acids. V dropped 5 bases and J dropped 4; count of bases not matched to a gene: 4. CDR3 loop: CASSRSGGTGELFF. The CDR3 DNA reads TGTGCCAGCAGTCGCTCGGGAGGCACCGGGGAGCTGTTTTTT.

The gene calls are TRBV24-1 and TRBJ2-1, with D possibly TRBD2 on 5 matching bases. CDR1 is KGHDR and CDR2 is SFDVKD in the germline V gene. CDR3 length: 15 amino acids. Trimming stripped 4 bases from V and 7 bases from J, with 16 bases between. The CDR3 DNA follows: TGTGCCACCAGTGACCGCGGTCCGGCGGGTAATGAGCAGTTCTTC. It is translated as CATSDRGPAGNEQFF.

This clone has more than one count but fewer than ten. DNA for the CDR3: TGTGCCAGTAGTAGAGGGACAGGGGGCACCCGAGACTATGGCTACACCTTC. Its protein is CASSRGTGGTRDYGYTF. This chain joins TRBV19 and TRBJ1-2, with TRBD1 identical over 12 bases. CDR1 LNHDA and CDR2 SQIVND come from the germline V gene (reference sequence). The CDR3 covers 17 residues. Trimming cost V 4 bases and J 3 bases; bases outside gene matches: 9.

The chain couples TRBV25-1 to TRBJ1-6; the match to TRBD1 covers 7 bases. The CDR3 has 13 amino acids. Germline CDR1 reads MGHDK; CDR2 reads SYGVNS. Trimming took 8 bases from V and 10 from J; bases not matched to a gene: 8. The CDR3 reads CASQGQVESPLHF. CDR3 DNA: TGTGCCAGCCAAGGACAGGTTGAATCACCCCTCCACTTT.

The chain joins TRBV6-4 to TRBJ2-1; a weak D match, TRBD2 (5 bases). The CDR3 has 12 amino acids. Trimming stripped 5 bases from V and 9 bases from J, with 11 bases between. CDR1 and CDR2 (germline): MRHNA, SNTAGT. The CDR3 protein is CASSRLSGEQFF. The CDR3 DNA reads as TGTGCCAGCAGTCGACTAAGCGGTGAGCAGTTCTTC.

This chain links TRBV7-2 with TRBJ1-3; D is possibly TRBD1 (5 bases). With 5 bases removed from V and 0 bases from J, the gap between germline ends came to 14 bases. Germline V gene data show CDR1 as SGHTA and CDR2 as FQGNSA. The CDR3 is made up of 16 amino acids. CDR3 sequence (DNA): TGTGCCAGCAGCGGAGGGGTTGCCAGCTCTGGAAACACCATATATTTT. Translation gives CASSGGVASSGNTIYF.

This clone appeared a few times. The J gene is TRBJ1-1, the V gene TRBV7-2; D is undetermined. The V end was cut by 2 bases, the J end by 4 bases, with 11 bases between. Germline CDR1 and CDR2: SGHTA and FQGNSA. The CDR3 runs 14 residues. The CDR3 spells CASSLHGVGTEAFF. The CDR3, as DNA: TGTGCCAGCAGCTTACACGGGGTAGGCACTGAAGCTTTCTTT.

CDR3 in DNA: TGTGCCTTCCGGGACTGGTTGAATGAGCAGTTCTTC. Translated: CAFRDWLNEQFF. This rearrangement joins TRBV30 to TRBJ2-1; possible D gene TRBD2, 6 bases. V was trimmed by 7 bases and J by 7 bases, leaving 14 bases between them. CDR1 is GTSNPN, CDR2 SVGIG, per germline (reference sequence). The CDR3 consists of 12 residues.

J is TRBJ2-3 and V is TRBV6-5, with D possibly being TRBD1 (5 bases). V lost 6 bases and J lost 10, with 17 bases in between. Germline CDR1 is MNHEY and CDR2 is SVGAGI. CDR3 size: 13 residues. CDR3 residues: CASRKDLGEAQYF. The CDR3 bases are TGTGCCAGCAGGAAGGATCTAGGGGAAGCGCAGTATTTT.